The clone carrying this T cell receptor beta chain was seen many times. These data belong to a study of regulatory T cells in long-lasting Graves disease. Time point specified: newly diagnosed GD, antithyroid drugs for less than 3 months. PBMCs were the source of the RNA used for TCR sequencing. An endocrinology unit in Xi'an, China, supplied the patients. Arm-PCR with iRepertoire HTBI primers amplified the CDR3 regions for these TCR beta libraries. MiXCR, run by TCRdb on the multiplex PCR reads, gives a single entry per CDR3 protein. Of some 460,000 distinct CDR3 sequences in the sample, 16% were seen once. The CDR3 is 17 amino acids. V was trimmed by 1 base and J by 0 bases, leaving 14 bases between them. Looked up from germline, CDR1 is SGHAT and CDR2 is FQNNGV. A further study also used this sample, focusing on T cells in Graves' hyperthyroidism and ophthalmopathy. That paper adds: RT-PCR in the first round (using the HTBI primer set) targeted the TCR CDR3. For ophthalmopathy, model prediction preceded onset by a median 6.5 months.

V and J are TRBV11-2 and TRBJ2-3; D is possibly TRBD1 or TRBD2 (5 bases each). Source: peripheral blood mononuclear cells (PBMCs), taken at new diagnosis, from a patient treated with antithyroid drugs. This TCR was sampled from a man in his forties with Graves disease. The CDR3 region has the DNA TGTGCCAGCAGCTTAGTCCCGGGGACGAAAAGCACAGATACGCAGTATTTT. This encodes CASSLVPGTKSTDTQYF.